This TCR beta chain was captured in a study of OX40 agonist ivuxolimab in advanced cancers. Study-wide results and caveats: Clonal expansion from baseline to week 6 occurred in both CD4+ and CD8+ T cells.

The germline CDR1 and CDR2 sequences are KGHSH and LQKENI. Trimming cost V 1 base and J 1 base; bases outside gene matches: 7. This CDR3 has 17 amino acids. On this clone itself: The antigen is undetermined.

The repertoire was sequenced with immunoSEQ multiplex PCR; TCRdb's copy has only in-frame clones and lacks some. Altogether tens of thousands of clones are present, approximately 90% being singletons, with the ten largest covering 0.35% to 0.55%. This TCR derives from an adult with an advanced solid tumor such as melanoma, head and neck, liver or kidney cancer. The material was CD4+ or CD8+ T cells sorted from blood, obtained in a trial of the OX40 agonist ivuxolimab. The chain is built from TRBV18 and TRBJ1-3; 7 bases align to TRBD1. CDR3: CASSPRSQGVSGNTIYF. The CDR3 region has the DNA TGTGCCAGCTCACCACGTTCTCAGGGGGTTTCTGGAAACACCATATATTTT.